The T cell receptor beta chain under discussion was sequenced for a study of human T cells and chemical hapten exposure. At the level of the study: Diagnoses of alopecia areata, totalis or universalis occurred in mostly female patients.

A single record per CDR3 protein comes from TCRdb applying MiXCR to the RACE reads. The sample includes about 55,000 distinct CDR3 sequences, roughly a tenth of them seen just once. The time point denotes: pre-sensitization, week 0. Treatment in this sample: therapeutic diphenylcyclopropenone sensitization with weekly scalp DPC. RNA extraction used unfractionated whole blood as the source of total RNA. This clonotype was counted many times. V was cut by 2 bases and J by 1 base, with 8 bases left in between. The CDR3 extends over 14 amino acids. This specimen was whole blood, taken in connection with sensitization to the hapten diphenylcyclopropenone (DPC). The TCR originated in a woman in her 30s with alopecia areata. Some clones in this sample may be carry-over from other donors' samples. The V and J genes are TRBV12-3 or TRBV12-4 and TRBJ1-1; no firm D call. CDR3 in DNA: TGTGCCAGCAGTTTATTTAGGGAGAACACTGAAGCTTTCTTT. This gives the protein CASSLFRENTEAFF.